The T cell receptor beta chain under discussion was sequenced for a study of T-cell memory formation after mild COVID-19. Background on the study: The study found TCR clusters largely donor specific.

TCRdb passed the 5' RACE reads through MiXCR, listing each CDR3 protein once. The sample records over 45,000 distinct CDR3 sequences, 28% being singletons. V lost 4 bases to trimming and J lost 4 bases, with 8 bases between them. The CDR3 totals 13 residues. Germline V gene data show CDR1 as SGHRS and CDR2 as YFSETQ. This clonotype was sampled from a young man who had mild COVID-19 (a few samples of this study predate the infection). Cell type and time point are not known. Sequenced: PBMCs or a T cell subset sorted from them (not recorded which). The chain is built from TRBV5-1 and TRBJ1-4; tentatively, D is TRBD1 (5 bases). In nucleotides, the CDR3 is TGCGCCAGCAGCGGGGCGGATAATGAAAAACTGTTTTTT. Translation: CASSGADNEKLFF.